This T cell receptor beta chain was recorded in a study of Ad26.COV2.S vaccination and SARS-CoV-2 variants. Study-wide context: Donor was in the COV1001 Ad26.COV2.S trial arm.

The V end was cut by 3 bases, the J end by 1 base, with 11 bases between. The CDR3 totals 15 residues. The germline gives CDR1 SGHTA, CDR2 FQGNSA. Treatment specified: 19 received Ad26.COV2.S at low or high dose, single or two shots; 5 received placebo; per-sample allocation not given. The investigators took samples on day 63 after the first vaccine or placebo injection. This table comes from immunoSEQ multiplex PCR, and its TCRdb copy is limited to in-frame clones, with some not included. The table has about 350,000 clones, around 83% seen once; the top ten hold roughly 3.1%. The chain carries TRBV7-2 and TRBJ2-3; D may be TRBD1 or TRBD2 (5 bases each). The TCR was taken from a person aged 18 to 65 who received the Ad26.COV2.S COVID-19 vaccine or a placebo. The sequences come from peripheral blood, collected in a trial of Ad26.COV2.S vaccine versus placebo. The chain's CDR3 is CASSLFLGGTDTQYF. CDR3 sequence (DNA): TGTGCCAGCAGCTTGTTTCTGGGGGGCACAGATACGCAGTATTTT.